A selection of T cell receptor beta chains follows, all from one sample in a study of lymphopenia after photon versus proton radiotherapy. Sequenced by immunoSEQ multiplex PCR; TCRdb stores in-frame clones only, minus some. In the table there are 35,000 to 45,000 clones, around 83% of which are singletons. Sample: peripheral blood, taken from a patient treated with proton-based radiotherapy. The receptors derive from a woman in her 70s with pancreatic cancer. Each CDR3 is given with its conserved first and last residue. A D gene is named only where the DNA matches it firmly. Clone size is shown for a subset of rows, as once, few, many or a class of expanded clone.

>TRBJ1-5|.|.|TRBV19
CASSIERQPQHF
TGTGCCAGTAGTATAGAAAGGCAGCCCCAGCATTTT
>TRBJ2-1|.|.|TRBV6-5
CASRPPQGEQFF
TGTGCCAGCCGCCCCCCCCAGGGTGAGCAGTTCTTC
>TRBJ2-1|.|TRBD1|TRBV10-3
CAISEGETGVRNEQFF
TGTGCCATCAGTGAAGGGGAGACAGGGGTTCGGAATGAGCAGTTCTTC
>TRBJ2-1|once|TRBD2|TRBV7-2
CASSFTSGPYNEQFF
TGTGCCAGCAGCTTTACTAGCGGCCCTTACAATGAGCAGTTCTTC
>TRBJ2-3|.|TRBD2|TRBV19
CAVRREGTDTQYF
TGTGCCGTTCGGCGGGAGGGGACAGATACGCAGTATTTT
>TRBJ1-2|once|.|TRBV28
CASSLNKVYGYTF
TGTGCCAGCAGTTTGAATAAGGTCTATGGCTACACCTTC
>TRBJ1-1|.|.|TRBV7-2
CASLLNTEAFF
TGTGCCAGCTTACTGAACACTGAAGCTTTCTTT
>TRBJ1-2|.|.|TRBV6-1
CASSEGPWTNYGYTF
TGTGCCAGCAGTGAAGGGCCTTGGACTAACTATGGCTACACCTTC
>TRBJ2-5|once|.|TRBV11-2
CASSLGGDGWTQYF
TGTGCCAGCAGCCTGGGCGGGGACGGCTGGACCCAGTACTTC
>TRBJ2-7|.|TRBD1|TRBV6-5
CASSPPGQHYEQYF
TGTGCCAGCAGTCCCCCGGGACAGCACTACGAGCAGTACTTC